This T cell receptor (beta chain) was observed in a study of blood T cells in healthy people across ages. Regarding the study as a whole: Naive T cell percentage and TCR beta diversity correlated strongly.

About this clonotype itself: The antigen is undetermined.

Each donor supplied 8 to 10 milliliters of peripheral blood. V shed 3 bases and J shed 1 base, with 12 bases lying between them. From germline, CDR1 is MGHRA and CDR2 YSYEKL. This CDR3 spans 15 amino acids. Then a second PCR, running roughly 6 to 11 cycles, was carried out with a sample-barcoded 5' primer and a J-beta primer mix. A template-switch adaptor that had 12 random nucleotides put a tag on each cDNA molecule. TCRdb passed the 5' RACE reads through MiXCR, listing each CDR3 protein once. The data hold around 1,000,000 distinct CDR3 sequences, with around two fifths observed a single time. The receptor was isolated from a man aged 18 to 30 in good health. The V gene is TRBV4-1, the J gene TRBJ1-2; D may be TRBD1 (5 bases). Sequencing used blood. The CDR3 loop reads CASSQQGVYNYGYTF. CDR3 sequence (DNA): TGCGCCAGCAGCCAGCAGGGTGTGTATAACTATGGCTACACCTTC.